Detailed here is one T cell receptor beta chain. Here immunoSEQ multiplex PCR was the method, and the copy in TCRdb shows in-frame clones only, minus some. The table lists roughly 210,000 clones, 80% to 90% of them singletons. This CDR3 is 12 amino acids long. The germline V gene encodes CDR1 SGHVS and CDR2 FNYEAQ. Trimming took off 10 bases at V and 6 bases at J, with 13 bases between the two ends. The entry originates in a study of blood T cell repertoires in COVID-19. The rearrangement joins TRBV7-6 to TRBJ2-4; unclear D gene. Sequences were obtained from peripheral blood. This receptor was taken from a woman aged 80 or older with COVID-19, enrolled during active disease. Written as DNA, the CDR3 is TGTGCCAAAAACGCCAGCGTAAACATTCAGTACTTC. It encodes CAKNASVNIQYF.